Sequencing of this T cell receptor (beta chain) was carried out in a study of regulatory T cells in long-lasting Graves disease. Building the TCR beta libraries relied on iRepertoire HTBI primers, and CDR3 regions underwent Arm-PCR. TCRdb independently ran MiXCR on the multiplex PCR reads; one entry per CDR3 protein. Here the sample spans a few hundred thousand distinct CDR3 sequences, approximately 15% being singletons. Germline CDR1 MNHEY, CDR2 SVGEGT. This CDR3 is 16 amino acids long. V shed 6 bases, J shed 3 bases, and the junction held 10 bases outside the gene matches. Study conclusions and caveats: In persistent patients, shared public clonotypes (roughly 2,700) outnumbered those in new patients (about 1,000). Segments TRBV28, TRBJ1-2 and TRBJ2-5 showed preferential usage in persistent disease.

Time point specified: newly diagnosed GD, antithyroid drugs for less than 3 months. Construction of the TCR library relied on RNA isolated from PBMCs. As to this clonotype: The antigen is undetermined.

The sample also formed part of further work on T cells in Graves' hyperthyroidism and ophthalmopathy. As that report states: Classification by a 13 V-J model distinguished ophthalmopathy from stable hyperthyroidism. Before onset, ophthalmopathy was predicted by the model a median roughly 6.8 months earlier.

This sequence was found in a woman aged 40-49 years with Graves disease. The chain links TRBV6-2 or TRBV6-3 to TRBJ2-1, with 8 bases that match TRBD2. Sequencing was performed on peripheral blood mononuclear cells (PBMCs), taken at new diagnosis, from a patient treated with antithyroid drugs. CDR3 sequence (DNA): TGTGCCAGCAGAAAAACCGGGACTAGGGGCTACAATGAGCAGTTCTTC. Translated, it gives CASRKTGTRGYNEQFF.